These 15 T cell receptor beta chains share one sample of origin, sequenced in a study of brain T cells in children with intractable seizures. The repertoire was sequenced with immunoSEQ multiplex PCR; TCRdb's copy has only in-frame clones and lacks some. The sample holds approximately 330,000 clones; 93% are singletons and the top ten take 5% to 7%. Noted time point: blood from clinic visit 5 months post-surgery; TSC patient then seizure free. This specimen consisted of peripheral blood, obtained 5 to 6 months after surgery. These receptors came from a boy under three years old with tuberous sclerosis and intractable seizures.

V usage is TRBV3-1 (or the pseudogene TRBV3-2) and J usage is TRBJ1-3; D is ambiguous. Trimming cost V 4 bases and J 4 bases, with 14 bases left between them. The CDR3 is 15 residues long. The germline CDR1 and CDR2 sequences are LGHDT and YNNKEL (reference sequence). The CDR3 region is CASSRVGSGGNTIYF. CDR3 DNA: TGTGCCAGCAGCCGCGTAGGGAGCGGAGGAAACACCATATATTTT.

This sequence joins TRBV11-3 and TRBJ2-1; 14 nucleotides agree with TRBD2. This CDR3 region has 17 residues. Germline V CDR1 and CDR2: SGHNT, YENEEA. The V segment lost 5 bases and the J segment 1 base; nucleotides outside the gene matches: 4. CDR3 sequence (DNA): TGTGCCAGCAGCGGACTAGCGGGAGGTGGGTCCTACAATGAGCAGTTCTTC. Its protein product is CASSGLAGGGSYNEQFF. The full variable domain, in which reference TRBV11-3 and TRBJ2-1 provide the parts outside the CDR3, is EAGVVQSPRYKIIEKKQPVAFWCNPISGHNTLYWYLQNLGQGPELLIRYENEEAVDDSQLPKDRFSAERLKGVDSTLKIQPAELGDSAVYLCASSGLAGGGSYNEQFFGPGTRLTVL.

This chain links TRBV24-1 with TRBJ2-7; D is possibly TRBD2 (5 bases). Germline CDR1 reads KGHDR; CDR2 reads SFDVKD. V gave up 4 bases and J gave up 2 bases, with 5 bases separating them. CDR3 length: 12 amino acids. CDR3 nucleotide sequence: TGTGCCACCAGTGACGGGGCCTACGAGCAGTACTTC. The encoded protein is CATSDGAYEQYF.

This clone has just a few counts. The chain employs TRBV27 and TRBJ2-7; the D is unclear. The CDR3 is made up of 14 amino acids. Germline-derived CDR1 and CDR2 are MNHEY and SMNVEV (reference sequence). Trimming cost V 3 bases and J 7 bases, with 16 bases left between them. DNA for the CDR3: TGTGCCAGCAGTTTTTATCCCCTTACTTCAGAGCAGTACTTC. Translated: CASSFYPLTSEQYF.

J is TRBJ1-5 and V is TRBV7-2; the D gene is possibly TRBD1 (6 bases). The germline gives CDR1 SGHTA, CDR2 FQGNSA. This CDR3 has 16 amino acids. Trimming took 6 bases from V and 0 from J, leaving 15 bases between them. CDR3 in DNA: TGTGCCAGCAGATATACCGGGACAACTAGCAATCAGCCCCAGCATTTT. Amino acids: CASRYTGTTSNQPQHF.

The chain employs TRBV3-1 (or the pseudogene TRBV3-2) and TRBJ1-2, with a weak D call TRBD1 (6 bases). CDR1 is LGHDT and CDR2 is YNNKEL in the germline V gene (reference sequence). This CDR3 comprises 15 residues. V was clipped by 0 bases and J by 1 base, with 9 bases between them. The CDR3, as DNA: TGTGCCAGCAGCCAAGAAGGGGGATTTAACTATGGCTACACCTTC. Translation: CASSQEGGFNYGYTF.

The rearrangement links TRBV30 to TRBJ1-4; TRBD1 agrees at 8 bases. The CDR3 is 15 amino acids. Per germline, CDR1 GTSNPN and CDR2 SVGIG (reference sequence). J gave up 8 bases and V 1 base, and 9 bases lay outside the gene matches. This CDR3 is CAWSGEDRVEEKLFF. In nucleotides, the CDR3 is TGTGCCTGGAGTGGGGAGGACAGGGTGGAGGAAAAACTGTTTTTT.

The chain is built from TRBV2 and TRBJ2-3; D is ambiguous. V was trimmed by 7 bases and J by 4 bases, leaving 6 bases between them. This CDR3 is built from 11 residues. CDR1 SNHLY and CDR2 FYNNEI come from the germline V gene. CDR3 region: CASKVADTQYF. The CDR3 DNA reads TGTGCCAGCAAAGTGGCAGATACGCAGTATTTT.

The V call is TRBV6-5, the J call TRBJ2-2; D uncertain. V gave up 7 bases and J gave up 10 bases, with 19 bases separating them. Per germline, CDR1 MNHEY and CDR2 SVGAGI. The CDR3 consists of 14 residues. The CDR3 nucleotides are TGTGCCAGCACCCAGCAGGTAGGTGGGCTGGAGCTGTTTTTT. Translating gives CASTQQVGGLELFF.

The V call is TRBV5-1, the J call TRBJ2-5, with TRBD1 matching 7 bases. From germline, CDR1 is SGHRS and CDR2 YFSETQ. The CDR3 contains 15 residues. V shed 0 bases and J 1 base; nucleotides not matched to a gene: 3. The DNA for the CDR3 is TGCGCCAGCAGCTTGGCCGGGACAGTCCAAGAGACCCAGTACTTC. It translates to CASSLAGTVQETQYF.

This sequence joins TRBV5-4 and TRBJ1-2, with D possibly matching TRBD1 (5 bases). The length of the CDR3 is 13 residues. V lost 2 bases to trimming and J lost 7 bases, with 12 bases between them. CDR1 is SGHNT and CDR2 is YYREEE in the germline V gene (reference sequence). The CDR3 reads CASSLGERGGYTF. CDR3 nucleotides: TGTGCCAGCAGCTTAGGGGAGAGGGGTGGCTACACCTTC. Full variable domain (outside the CDR3, taken from reference TRBV5-4 and TRBJ1-2): ETGVTQSPTHLIKTRGQQVTLRCSSQSGHNTVSWYQQALGQGPQFIFQYYREEENGRGNFPPRFSGLQFPNYSSELNVNALELDDSALYLCASSLGERGGYTFGSGTRLTVV.

V is TRBV25-1 and J is TRBJ1-2; no firm D call. Trimming took off 8 bases at V and 4 bases at J, with 11 bases between the two ends. Germline V CDR1 and CDR2: MGHDK, SYGVNS. This CDR3 spans 12 amino acids. CDR3 DNA sequence: TGTGCCAGCCATTACCACAGCTATGGCTACACCTTC. This sequence encodes CASHYHSYGYTF.

This clone came up once. The CDR3 nucleotides read TGTGCCAGCAGCTCCACTAGCGGGGGGAACGACGAGCAGTACTTC. Amino acid sequence: CASSSTSGGNDEQYF. The rearrangement joins TRBV7-6 to TRBJ2-7, with 12 bases that match TRBD2. The junction had 6 bases not matched to a gene; V was cut back by 4 bases and J by 5 bases. This CDR3 contains 15 residues. CDR1 is SGHVS and CDR2 is FNYEAQ in the germline V gene.

The chain joins TRBV10-3 to TRBJ1-2, with D maybe TRBD1 (5 bases). The CDR3 loop spans 10 amino acids. V was shortened by 8 bases and J by 7 bases, with 8 bases between the two germline ends. From germline, CDR1 is ENHRY and CDR2 SYGVKD. The CDR3 spells CAIRGPGYTF. In DNA, the CDR3 is TGTGCCATCCGGGGACCTGGCTACACCTTC.

This clone was found a few times. The chain links TRBV6-5 to TRBJ2-7, with TRBD2 as a possible D gene (5 bases). Trimming shortened V by 4 bases and J by 3 bases, and 16 bases separated the two germline ends. The germline V gene has CDR1 MNHEY and CDR2 SVGAGI. This CDR3 comprises 15 residues. As DNA, the CDR3 is TGTGCCAGCAGTTTAGGGTTCACACGGGGCTACGAGCAGTACTTC. The encoded protein is CASSLGFTRGYEQYF.